This paragraph covers one T cell receptor beta chain sequence. Its specificity is unknown. There are 14 residues in the CDR3. Germline CDR1 MGHDK, CDR2 SYGVNS. The ends were cut back, 1 base at V and 3 bases at J, with 8 bases in the middle. The sample comes from a study of vaccination and CD4 T cells after COVID-19. Study background: Overlapping spike peptides of SARS-CoV-2, HCoV-NL63, HCoV-OC43 and HCoV-229E stimulated the cells. Study-level findings and limits: Spike mono-reactivity was found in 304 of the 307 vaccine-specific clones identified in convalescent patients.

Sequenced with the Oncomine TCR Beta short-read assay was DNA taken from cultured CD4+ T cells. Each CDR3 protein gets one entry after TCRdb re-called the PCR reads with MiXCR. This sample carries more than 20,000 distinct CDR3 sequences, about 43% of them seen once, and the ten largest clones take roughly 9.9%. Stated time point: late sampling 161 to 241 days after vaccination in a few convalescent patients. This sample's treatment: roughly 11-day PBMC culture with coronavirus spike peptide pools or control peptides (ViraFEST assay). ViraFEST used peptide pools to expand antigen-specific T cells, then sequenced TCRs. Negative selection isolated the CD4+ T cells once the cells had been cultured for 10 days.

The specimen was CD4+ T cells from blood, cultured in vitro, collected about 7 months after SARS-CoV-2 vaccination. The chain links TRBV25-1 to TRBJ2-3; D is unclear. The TCR comes from a human donor who had recovered from COVID-19. The CDR3 here is CASSESYRTDTQYF. The CDR3 DNA is TGTGCCAGCAGTGAATCGTACAGAACAGATACGCAGTATTTT.